This T cell receptor beta chain emerged from a study of PD-L1 blockade in urothelial cancer. In the study overall: Analyzed time points were 3 weeks (second dose) and 6 weeks after therapy began.

With 4 bases removed from V and 5 bases from J, the gap between germline ends came to 14 bases. Germline CDR1 and CDR2: GTSNPN and SVGIG (reference sequence). The CDR3 runs to 13 residues. Time point noted: peripheral blood 6 weeks after treatment start. This clone was detected only a few times. This table comes from immunoSEQ multiplex PCR, and its TCRdb copy is limited to in-frame clones, with some not included. The sample consists of 42,000 or so clones, approximately 78% of them appearing once. This receptor was taken from a man in his 60s with urothelial cancer. The chain recombines TRBV30 with TRBJ1-1; D unresolved. The sample in question was PBMCs, obtained around atezolizumab (anti-PD-L1) treatment. The CDR3, as DNA: TGTGCCTGGACCTTCGGCGGGGAGACTGAAGCTTTCTTT. Protein sequence: CAWTFGGETEAFF.